These T cell receptor beta chains were read from a single sample in a study of blood T cell repertoires in COVID-19. Assay: immunoSEQ multiplex PCR; the TCRdb copy retains only in-frame clones and omits some. The sample contains some 19,000 clones, 77% of which appear only once. The sequenced material came from peripheral blood. These receptors were taken from a man aged 70-80 years with COVID-19, enrolled during active disease. CDR3s include the opening cysteine and the closing phenylalanine or tryptophan. The D gene is left open where the match is weak. Only part of the rows carry a size: once, few, many, or a class if the clone is expanded.

cdr3_nt	cdr3_aa	cdr3_length	clone_size	d_call	v_call	j_call
TGTGCCAGCAGTTATAGGCTGGGGACTCACTTT	CASSYRLGTHF	11	NA	NA	TRBV6-2/TRBV6-3	TRBJ1-1
TGTGCCAGCTCACCCGACAGGTCCTACGAGCAGTACTTC	CASSPDRSYEQYF	13	NA	NA	TRBV18	TRBJ2-7
TGTGCCAGCAGCCAAGAAACAGCGGGGGGCACAGATACGCAGTATTTT	CASSQETAGGTDTQYF	16	NA	TRBD2	TRBV4-2	TRBJ2-3
TGTGCCAGCAGCTTAGAAAGGCAGGGTGTTCAGTACTTC	CASSLERQGVQYF	13	NA	NA	TRBV7-2	TRBJ2-4
TGTGCCAGCAGCGTAGGTTCTGATACGCAGTATTTT	CASSVGSDTQYF	12	NA	NA	TRBV9	TRBJ2-3
TGTGCCAGCAGCGCCAAGACAGGGGGCCCCTATGGCTACACCTTC	CASSAKTGGPYGYTF	15	NA	TRBD1	TRBV9	TRBJ1-2
TGTGCCACCTCATCAAGGTCGGGTTATGGCTACACCTTC	CATSSRSGYGYTF	13	NA	NA	TRBV28	TRBJ1-2
TGTGCCAGCAGTTACGTCGGACATCGAGCTTTCTTT	CASSYVGHRAFF	12	NA	NA	TRBV6-5	TRBJ1-1
TGTGCCATCGGGGATCAGGGAGGGTTCTACGAGCAGTACTTC	CAIGDQGGFYEQYF	14	few	TRBD2	TRBV10-3	TRBJ2-7
TGTGCTAGTGGTTTGGTACAAAGGTGGACAGGGAACGAATTGAGCAATCAGCCCCAGCATTTT	CASGLVQRWTGNELSNQPQHF	21	once	TRBD1	TRBV12-5	TRBJ1-5
TGTGCCAGCAGTTTCAGGGGGGCCCACGAGCAGTACTTC	CASSFRGAHEQYF	13	NA	NA	TRBV27	TRBJ2-7
TGTGCCAGCAGCTCAGAAGGGGACAGGAGGAGGTATGGCTACACCTTC	CASSSEGDRRRYGYTF	16	NA	TRBD1	TRBV11-2	TRBJ1-2
TGTGCCAGCAGCGTAGCGACTAGTCACTACGAGCAGTACTTC	CASSVATSHYEQYF	14	NA	NA	TRBV9	TRBJ2-7
TGTGCCAGCAGCCAGTTGGGCGATACGCAGTATTTT	CASSQLGDTQYF	12	NA	NA	TRBV3-1/TRBV3-2	TRBJ2-3
TGCGCCAGCAGCTTGGTCCGGGGAGATACGCAGTATTTT	CASSLVRGDTQYF	13	NA	NA	TRBV5-1	TRBJ2-3
TGTGCCAGCAGCCCTCGGACTAGCGGGGGTACCTACGAGCAGTACTTC	CASSPRTSGGTYEQYF	16	NA	TRBD2	TRBV9	TRBJ2-7
TGTGCCAGCTCACCACAGGGACAGGGGGTTTACGAGCAGTACTTC	CASSPQGQGVYEQYF	15	NA	TRBD1	TRBV18	TRBJ2-7
TGTGCCAGCAGTTCGGCTGGAGGCGGGGGGCGCTACGAGCAGTACTTC	CASSSAGGGGRYEQYF	16	NA	TRBD2	TRBV28	TRBJ2-7
TGTGCCAGCAGTGGTTACAGGGGGCACAGAATATTGACCGGGGAGCTGTTTTTT	CASSGYRGHRILTGELFF	18	NA	TRBD1	TRBV27	TRBJ2-2
TGTGCCAGCTCACCGCCCCAGAGGTACCCTTCCTACGAGCAGTACTTC	CASSPPQRYPSYEQYF	16	NA	NA	TRBV18	TRBJ2-7
TGTGCCAGCTCATCGTATACCGGGACAATCTATGGCTACACCTTC	CASSSYTGTIYGYTF	15	NA	NA	TRBV18	TRBJ1-2
TGTGCCAGCAGCTCGGGGAAGACAGGGTTACGTTTAGTCGTGAAAGAGCAGTTCTTC	CASSSGKTGLRLVVKEQFF	19	NA	TRBD1	TRBV7-2	TRBJ2-1
TGTGCCAGCAGCGTCTCGGGACAGAACACCGGGGAGCTGTTTTTT	CASSVSGQNTGELFF	15	NA	NA	TRBV7-9	TRBJ2-2
TGTGCCAGCAGCCACGGGAAGAACACTGAAGCTTTCTTT	CASSHGKNTEAFF	13	NA	NA	TRBV12-3/TRBV12-4	TRBJ1-1
TGTGCCAGCAGCCTGACAGCCAGCTCTGGAAACACCATATATTTT	CASSLTASSGNTIYF	15	NA	NA	TRBV3-1/TRBV3-2	TRBJ1-3
TGTGCCAGCAGCATCAGCGAGACCTCCTACAATGAGCAGTTCTTC	CASSISETSYNEQFF	15	NA	NA	TRBV5-5	TRBJ2-1
TGTGCCAGTAGGCCGGGTACCGGGGAGCTGTTTTTT	CASRPGTGELFF	12	NA	NA	TRBV19	TRBJ2-2
TGTGCCAGCTCACTAGACAGGGTGAACGAGCAGTACTTC	CASSLDRVNEQYF	13	NA	TRBD1	TRBV18	TRBJ2-7
TGTGCCAGCAGTGAACTAGGACAGTACAATCAGCCCCAGCATTTT	CASSELGQYNQPQHF	15	NA	NA	TRBV2	TRBJ1-5
TGTGCCAGTAGTATACAGGGACTAGCGGGAGGTGGCGGCACCGGGGAGCTGTTTTTT	CASSIQGLAGGGGTGELFF	19	NA	TRBD2	TRBV19	TRBJ2-2
TGTGCCAGCAGAAGACAGGGGGGAGGGCCCCAGCATTTT	CASRRQGGGPQHF	13	NA	TRBD1	TRBV6-5	TRBJ1-5
TGTGCCAGCAGAGGGACAACGCAAGAGACCCAGTACTTC	CASRGTTQETQYF	13	NA	NA	TRBV12-3/TRBV12-4	TRBJ2-5
TGTGCCAAGCCGGTGGCAGAAAGACTCGCAACTAATGAAAAACTGTTTTTT	CAKPVAERLATNEKLFF	17	NA	NA	TRBV19	TRBJ1-4
TGTGCCAGCACCGCTGAAGCTTTCTTT	CASTAEAFF	9	NA	NA	TRBV2	TRBJ1-1
TGTGCCAGCAGTGCTTTGACTTATAATGAAAAACTGTTTTTT	CASSALTYNEKLFF	14	few	NA	TRBV2	TRBJ1-4
TGTGCCAGCAGCCCTAGGGTAGCGGGAGGCAGGTACGAGCAGTACTTC	CASSPRVAGGRYEQYF	16	once	TRBD2	TRBV5-6	TRBJ2-7
TGTGCCAGCGTTGGGGCGGGCAATCAGCCCCAGCATTTT	CASVGAGNQPQHF	13	NA	NA	TRBV6-5	TRBJ1-5
TGCGCCAGCAGCTTACGAGCGGGCGGGGACGAGCAGTTCTTC	CASSLRAGGDEQFF	14	NA	NA	TRBV5-1	TRBJ2-1
TGCAGCGTTGAAGATCATACAGGGGCCGGCTACACCTTC	CSVEDHTGAGYTF	13	NA	TRBD1	TRBV29-1	TRBJ1-2
TGTGCCATCAGTGCTAAACCCGGGACTAGCGGCAGCACAGATACGCAGTATTTT	CAISAKPGTSGSTDTQYF	18	NA	TRBD2	TRBV10-3	TRBJ2-3
TGCGCCAGCAGCCAAGGTAGCCCGCGCTCTGGGGCCAACGTCCTGACTTTC	CASSQGSPRSGANVLTF	17	NA	NA	TRBV4-1	TRBJ2-6
TGTGCCAGCAGCTTGCAGGGGGTCTATGGCTACACCTTC	CASSLQGVYGYTF	13	NA	TRBD1	TRBV5-6	TRBJ1-2